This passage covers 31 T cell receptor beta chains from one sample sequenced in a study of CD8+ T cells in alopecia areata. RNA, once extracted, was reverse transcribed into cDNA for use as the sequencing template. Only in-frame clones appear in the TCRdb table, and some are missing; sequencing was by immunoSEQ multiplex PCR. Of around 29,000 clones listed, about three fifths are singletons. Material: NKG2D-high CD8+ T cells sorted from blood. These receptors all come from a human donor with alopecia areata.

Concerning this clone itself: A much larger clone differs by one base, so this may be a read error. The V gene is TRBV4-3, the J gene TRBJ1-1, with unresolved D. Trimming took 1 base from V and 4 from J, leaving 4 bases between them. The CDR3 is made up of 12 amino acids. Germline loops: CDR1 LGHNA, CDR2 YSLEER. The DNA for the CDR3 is TGCGCCAGCAGCCAAGGGGTCACTGAAGCTTTCTTT. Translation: CASSQGVTEAFF.

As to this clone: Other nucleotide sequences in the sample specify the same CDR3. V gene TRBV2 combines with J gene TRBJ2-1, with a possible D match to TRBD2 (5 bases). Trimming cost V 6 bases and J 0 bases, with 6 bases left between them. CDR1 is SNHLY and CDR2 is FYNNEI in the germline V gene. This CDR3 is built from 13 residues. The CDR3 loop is CASRRVSYNEQFF. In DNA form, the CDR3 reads TGTGCCAGCAGGCGGGTCTCCTACAATGAGCAGTTCTTC.

The chain's CDR3 is CATSGTVNEQFF. CDR3 in DNA: TGTGCCACCTCCGGGACAGTCAATGAGCAGTTCTTC. The rearrangement joins TRBV15 to TRBJ2-1; 7 nucleotides match TRBD1. This CDR3 spans 12 amino acids. CDR1 is LNHNV, CDR2 YYDKDF, per germline (reference sequence). Losses at the gene ends were 8 bases for V and 6 bases for J; bases not matched to a gene: 4.

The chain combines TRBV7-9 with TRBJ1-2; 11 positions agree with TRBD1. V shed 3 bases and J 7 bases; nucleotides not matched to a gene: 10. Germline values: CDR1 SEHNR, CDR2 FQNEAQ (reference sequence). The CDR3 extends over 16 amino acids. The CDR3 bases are TGTGCCAGCAGCTTTAATCCGGGGACAGGGGGTGTTGGCTACACCTTC. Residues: CASSFNPGTGGVGYTF.

The CDR3 DNA is TGCGCCAGCAGCTTGTGGTGGGGTCACCCCCGGGATGAGCAGTTCTTC. Protein sequence: CASSLWWGHPRDEQFF. This chain joins TRBV5-1 and TRBJ2-1; D call uncertain. V lost 1 base and J lost 8, with 19 bases in between. Germline assignment: CDR1 SGHRS and CDR2 YFSETQ. This CDR3 spans 16 amino acids.

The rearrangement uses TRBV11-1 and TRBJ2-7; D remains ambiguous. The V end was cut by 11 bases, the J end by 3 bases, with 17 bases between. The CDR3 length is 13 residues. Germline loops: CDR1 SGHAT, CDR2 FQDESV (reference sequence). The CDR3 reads CAAAEPPVYEQYF. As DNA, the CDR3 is TGTGCCGCCGCGGAGCCCCCAGTCTACGAGCAGTACTTC.

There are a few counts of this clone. The DNA for the CDR3 is TGTGCCAGCGAGAACGGGAGGGGTTCAGATACGCAGTATTTT. It codes for CASENGRGSDTQYF. The V gene is TRBV7-9, the J gene TRBJ2-3, with TRBD2 matching over 8 bases. The J segment lost 4 bases and the V segment lost 8 bases, leaving 8 bases of the junction unmatched. From germline, CDR1 is SEHNR and CDR2 FQNEAQ (reference sequence). The CDR3 contains 14 residues.

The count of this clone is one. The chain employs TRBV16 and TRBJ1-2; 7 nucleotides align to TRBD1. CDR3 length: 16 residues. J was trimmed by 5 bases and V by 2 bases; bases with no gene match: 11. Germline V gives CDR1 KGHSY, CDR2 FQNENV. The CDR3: CASSQTKLQGTYGYTF. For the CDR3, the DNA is TGTGCCAGCAGCCAAACAAAACTACAGGGGACATATGGCTACACCTTC.

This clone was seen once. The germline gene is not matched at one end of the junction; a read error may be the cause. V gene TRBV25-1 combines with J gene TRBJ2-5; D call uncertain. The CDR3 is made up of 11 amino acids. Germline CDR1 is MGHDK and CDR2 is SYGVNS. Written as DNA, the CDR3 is TGTGCCAGCAGTGAACAAGTGACCCAGTACTTC. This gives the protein CASSEQVTQYF.

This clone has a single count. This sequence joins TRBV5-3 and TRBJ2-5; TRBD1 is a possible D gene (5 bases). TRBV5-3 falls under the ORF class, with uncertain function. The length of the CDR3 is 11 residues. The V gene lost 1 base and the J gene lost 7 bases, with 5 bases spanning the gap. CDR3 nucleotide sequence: TGTGCCAGAAGCTTGAGGGGGACCCAGTACTTC. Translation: CARSLRGTQYF.

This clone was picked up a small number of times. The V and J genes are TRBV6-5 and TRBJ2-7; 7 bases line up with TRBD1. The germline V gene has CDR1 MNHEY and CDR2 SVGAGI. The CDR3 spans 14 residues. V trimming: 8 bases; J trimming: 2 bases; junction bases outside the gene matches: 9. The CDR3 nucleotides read TGTGCCAGCCTGGATCGGGACAGAGCCTACGAGCAGTACTTC. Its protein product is CASLDRDRAYEQYF.

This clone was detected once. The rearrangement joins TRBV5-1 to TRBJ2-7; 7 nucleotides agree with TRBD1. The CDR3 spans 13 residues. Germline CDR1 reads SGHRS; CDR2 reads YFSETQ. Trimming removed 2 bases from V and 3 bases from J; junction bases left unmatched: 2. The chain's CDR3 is CASSFAGGYEQYF. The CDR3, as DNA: TGCGCCAGCAGCTTTGCAGGGGGCTACGAGCAGTACTTC.

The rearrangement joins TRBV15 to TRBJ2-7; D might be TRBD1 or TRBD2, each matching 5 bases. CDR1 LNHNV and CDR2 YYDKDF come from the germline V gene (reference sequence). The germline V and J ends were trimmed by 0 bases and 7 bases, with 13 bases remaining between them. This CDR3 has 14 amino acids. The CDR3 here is CATSREIGGIEQYF. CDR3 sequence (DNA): TGTGCCACCAGCAGAGAAATTGGGGGAATAGAGCAGTACTTC.

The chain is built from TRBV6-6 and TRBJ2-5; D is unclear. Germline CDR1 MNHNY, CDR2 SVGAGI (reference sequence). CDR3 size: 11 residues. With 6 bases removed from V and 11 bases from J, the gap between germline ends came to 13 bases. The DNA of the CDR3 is TGTGCCAGCAGCCCCGGCTTGGAGCAGTACTTC. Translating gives CASSPGLEQYF.

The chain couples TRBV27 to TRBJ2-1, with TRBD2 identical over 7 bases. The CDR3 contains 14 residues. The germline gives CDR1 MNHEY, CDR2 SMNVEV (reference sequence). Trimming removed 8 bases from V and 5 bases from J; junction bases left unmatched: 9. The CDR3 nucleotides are TGTGCCAGCTTAGGCCTAGCGGACCACAATGAGCAGTTCTTC. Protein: CASLGLADHNEQFF.

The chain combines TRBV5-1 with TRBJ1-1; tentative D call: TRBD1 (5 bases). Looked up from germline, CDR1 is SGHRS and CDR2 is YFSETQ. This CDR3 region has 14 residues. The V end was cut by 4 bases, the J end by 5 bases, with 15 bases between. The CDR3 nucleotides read TGCGCCAGCAGCGCGGGGGGAGTCGGAACTGAAGCTTTCTTT. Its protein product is CASSAGGVGTEAFF.

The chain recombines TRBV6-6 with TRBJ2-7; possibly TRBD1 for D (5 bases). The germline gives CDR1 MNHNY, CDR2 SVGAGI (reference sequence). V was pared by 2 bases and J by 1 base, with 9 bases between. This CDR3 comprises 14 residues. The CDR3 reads CASSYKQDSYEQYF. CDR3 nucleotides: TGTGCCAGCAGTTACAAACAGGATTCCTACGAGCAGTACTTC.

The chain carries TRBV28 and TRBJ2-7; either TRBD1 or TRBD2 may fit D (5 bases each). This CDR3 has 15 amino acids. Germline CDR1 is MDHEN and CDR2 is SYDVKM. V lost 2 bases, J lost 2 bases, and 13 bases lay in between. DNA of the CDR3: TGTGCCAGCAGTTTACCGGGGACGTTGGCCTACGAGCAGTACTTC. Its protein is CASSLPGTLAYEQYF.

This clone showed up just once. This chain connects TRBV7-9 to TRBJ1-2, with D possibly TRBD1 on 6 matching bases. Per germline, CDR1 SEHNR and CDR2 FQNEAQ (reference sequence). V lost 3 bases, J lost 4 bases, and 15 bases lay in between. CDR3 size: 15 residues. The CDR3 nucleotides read TGTGCCAGCAGCTTTGGGGGCCTTACCGCCTATGGCTACACCTTC. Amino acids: CASSFGGLTAYGYTF.

The CDR3 sequence: CASSQDGEQGGFNEKLFF. CDR3 DNA: TGTGCCAGCAGCCAAGATGGGGAACAGGGGGGTTTTAATGAAAAACTGTTTTTT. V is TRBV4-2 and J is TRBJ1-4; TRBD1 matches 8 bases. The CDR3 length is 18 residues. CDR1 and CDR2 (germline): LGHNA, YNFKEQ. The junction had 10 bases not matched to a gene; V was cut back by 0 bases and J by 4 bases.

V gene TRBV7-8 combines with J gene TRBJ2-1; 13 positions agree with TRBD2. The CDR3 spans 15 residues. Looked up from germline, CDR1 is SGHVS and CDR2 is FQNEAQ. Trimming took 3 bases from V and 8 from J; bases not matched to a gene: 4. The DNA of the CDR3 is TGTGCCAGCAGCTTCACTAGCGGGAGGGCCTATGAGCAGTTCTTC. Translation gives CASSFTSGRAYEQFF. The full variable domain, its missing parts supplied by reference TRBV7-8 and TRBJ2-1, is GAGVSQSPRYKVAKRGQDVALRCDPISGHVSLFWYQQALGQGPEFLTYFQNEAQLDKSGLPSDRFFAERPEGSVSTLKIQRTQQEDSAVYLCASSFTSGRAYEQFFGPGTRLTVL.

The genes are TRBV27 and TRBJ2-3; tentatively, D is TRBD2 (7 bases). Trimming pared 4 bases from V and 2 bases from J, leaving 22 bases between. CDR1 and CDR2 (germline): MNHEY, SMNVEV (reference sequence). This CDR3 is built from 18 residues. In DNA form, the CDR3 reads TGTGCCAGCAGTTCCCACCCGGGGGAGGGGGGCTACACAGATACGCAGTATTTT. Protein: CASSSHPGEGGYTDTQYF.

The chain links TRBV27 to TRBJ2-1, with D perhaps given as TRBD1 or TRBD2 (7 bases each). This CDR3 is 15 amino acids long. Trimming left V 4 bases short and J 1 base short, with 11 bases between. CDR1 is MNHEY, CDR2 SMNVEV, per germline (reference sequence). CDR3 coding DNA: TGTGCCAGCAGTTGGCAGGGGGGGTCCTACAATGAGCAGTTCTTC. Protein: CASSWQGGSYNEQFF.

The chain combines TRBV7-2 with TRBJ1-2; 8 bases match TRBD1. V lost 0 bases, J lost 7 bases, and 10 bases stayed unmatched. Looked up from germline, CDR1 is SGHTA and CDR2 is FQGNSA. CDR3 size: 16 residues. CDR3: CASSLAPAGGAFGYTF. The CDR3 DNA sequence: TGTGCCAGCAGCTTAGCCCCGGCAGGGGGCGCGTTTGGCTACACCTTC.

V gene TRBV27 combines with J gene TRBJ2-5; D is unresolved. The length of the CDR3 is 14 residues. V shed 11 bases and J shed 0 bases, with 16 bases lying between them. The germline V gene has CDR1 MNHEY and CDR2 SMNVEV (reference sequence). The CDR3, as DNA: TGTGCCGTGTCGGACCCAAACAACCAAGAGACCCAGTACTTC. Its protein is CAVSDPNNQETQYF.

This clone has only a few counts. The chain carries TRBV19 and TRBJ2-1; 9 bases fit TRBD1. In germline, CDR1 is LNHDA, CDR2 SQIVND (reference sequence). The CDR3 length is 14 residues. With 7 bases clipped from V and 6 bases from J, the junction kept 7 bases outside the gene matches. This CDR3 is CASKKGTGINEQFF. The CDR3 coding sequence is TGTGCCAGTAAAAAAGGGACAGGGATCAATGAGCAGTTCTTC.

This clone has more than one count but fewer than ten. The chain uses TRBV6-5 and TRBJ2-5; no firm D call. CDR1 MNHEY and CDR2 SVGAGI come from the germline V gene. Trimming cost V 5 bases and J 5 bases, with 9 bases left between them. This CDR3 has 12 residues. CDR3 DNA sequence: TGTGCCAGCAGTCCCCGCAAGGAGACCCAGTACTTC. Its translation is CASSPRKETQYF.

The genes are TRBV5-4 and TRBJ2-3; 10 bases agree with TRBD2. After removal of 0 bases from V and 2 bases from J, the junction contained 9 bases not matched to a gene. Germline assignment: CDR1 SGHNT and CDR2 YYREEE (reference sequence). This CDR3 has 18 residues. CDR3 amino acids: CASSLEAGGFGNTDTQYF. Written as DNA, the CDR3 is TGTGCCAGCAGCTTGGAAGCGGGAGGGTTTGGGAACACAGATACGCAGTATTTT.

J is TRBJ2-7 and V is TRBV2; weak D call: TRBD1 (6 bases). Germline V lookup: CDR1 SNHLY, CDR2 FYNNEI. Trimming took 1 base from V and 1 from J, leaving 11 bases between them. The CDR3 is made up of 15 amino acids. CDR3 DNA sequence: TGTGCCAGCAGTGAAGGAGGGACAAGATCCTACGAGCAGTACTTC. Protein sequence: CASSEGGTRSYEQYF.

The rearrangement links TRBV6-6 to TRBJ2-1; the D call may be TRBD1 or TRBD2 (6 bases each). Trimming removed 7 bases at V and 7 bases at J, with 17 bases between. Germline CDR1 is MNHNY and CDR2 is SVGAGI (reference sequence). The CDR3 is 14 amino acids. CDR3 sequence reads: CASTPVGGKNEQFF. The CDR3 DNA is TGTGCCAGCACCCCCGTCGGGGGCAAGAATGAGCAGTTCTTC.

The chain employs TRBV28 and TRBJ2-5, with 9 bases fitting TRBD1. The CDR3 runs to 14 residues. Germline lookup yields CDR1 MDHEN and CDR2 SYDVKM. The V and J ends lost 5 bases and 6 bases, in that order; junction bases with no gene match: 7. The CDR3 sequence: CASSQTDRGKTQYF. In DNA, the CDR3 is TGTGCCAGCAGTCAGACGGACAGGGGAAAGACCCAGTACTTC.